These 24 T cell receptor beta chains originate from one sample sequenced in a study of CD8 T cells in ankylosing spondylitis. TCRdb reanalysed the 5' RACE reads using MiXCR and keeps one entry per CDR3 protein. Of around 280,000 distinct CDR3 sequences in the sample, 20% were seen once. Sample: blood, either unsorted or a sorted T cell fraction (not recorded which). Receptor source: a male donor with ankylosing spondylitis or in good health (not recorded which).

This clonotype was detected a few times. J is TRBJ1-1 and V is TRBV5-1; maybe TRBD1 (5 bases). V was trimmed by 5 bases and J by 0 bases, leaving 11 bases between them. The CDR3 length is 14 residues. CDR1 and CDR2 (germline): SGHRS, YFSETQ. The CDR3 region has the DNA TGCGCCAGCAGGGGCCGGACACTGAACACTGAAGCTTTCTTT. Translation: CASRGRTLNTEAFF.

A few counts support this clonotype. The chain links TRBV30 to TRBJ2-2; D is uncertain. Per germline, CDR1 GTSNPN and CDR2 SVGIG (reference sequence). There are 13 residues in the CDR3. V lost 2 bases, J lost 5 bases, and 9 bases lay in between. This chain's CDR3 is CAWSIDGTGELFF. CDR3 bases: TGTGCCTGGAGTATAGATGGGACCGGGGAGCTGTTTTTT.

This sequence joins TRBV9 and TRBJ1-1; a weak D match, TRBD1 (5 bases). The V end lost 2 bases, the J end lost 4 bases, and 18 bases lay between the germline ends. The CDR3 is 16 amino acids. Germline assignment: CDR1 SGDLS and CDR2 YYNGEE. CDR3 loop: CASSVRPVGTRTEAFF. CDR3 bases: TGTGCCAGCAGCGTGCGTCCCGTAGGGACTCGCACTGAAGCTTTCTTT.

This chain uses TRBV29-1 with TRBJ1-2, with D unresolved. Germline CDR1 SQVTM, CDR2 ANQGSEA. Trimming took off 3 bases at V and 7 bases at J, with 6 bases between the two ends. The CDR3 contains 10 residues. The DNA of the CDR3 is TGCAGCGTTGAGGGTCCTGGCTACACCTTC. Amino acid sequence: CSVEGPGYTF.

This clonotype was recorded a few times. This chain joins TRBV9 and TRBJ1-2; 10 bases match TRBD1. Germline trimming cut 3 bases from V and 10 bases from J; bases unmatched to any gene: 15. Germline V gene lookup returns CDR1 SGDLS and CDR2 YYNGEE. This CDR3 contains 16 residues. The DNA of the CDR3 is TGTGCCAGCAGCGACTCGACCTTCCGGGACAGGGGAGACTACACCTTC. Encoded protein: CASSDSTFRDRGDYTF.

The chain is built from TRBV20-1 and TRBJ1-1; D unresolved. CDR1 DFQATT and CDR2 SNEGSKA come from the germline V gene (reference sequence). This CDR3 comprises 14 residues. The V end was cut by 3 bases, the J end by 1 base, with 12 bases between. CDR3 residues: CSASPWEGNTEAFF. DNA for the CDR3: TGCAGTGCTAGTCCGTGGGAGGGGAACACTGAAGCTTTCTTT.

This clonotype was seen more than once but under ten times. V gene TRBV7-9 combines with J gene TRBJ2-7; a possible D gene is TRBD2 (5 bases). Germline-derived CDR1 and CDR2 are SEHNR and FQNEAQ (reference sequence). The CDR3 runs to 13 residues. Trimming pared 5 bases from V and 0 bases from J, leaving 8 bases between. The CDR3 is CASSGRDSYEQYV. The DNA of the CDR3 is TGTGCCAGCAGCGGACGGGACTCCTACGAGCAGTACGTC.

In this sample, this clonotype turned up a few times. The chain links TRBV30 to TRBJ2-2; D ambiguous. V lost 0 bases to trimming and J lost 4 bases, with 9 bases between them. CDR1 and CDR2 (germline): GTSNPN, SVGIG (reference sequence). The length of the CDR3 is 14 residues. The chain's CDR3 is CAWSVRRTTGELFF. Written as DNA, the CDR3 is TGTGCCTGGAGTGTACGTAGGACCACCGGGGAGCTGTTTTTT.

The V gene is TRBV5-1, the J gene TRBJ2-2; TRBD1 agrees at 11 bases. Germline V lookup: CDR1 SGHRS, CDR2 YFSETQ. Losses at the gene ends were 4 bases for V and 5 bases for J; bases not matched to a gene: 4. The CDR3 is 15 amino acids. The CDR3 reads CASSQGQGATGELFF. The CDR3 DNA reads as TGCGCCAGCAGCCAAGGACAGGGGGCGACCGGGGAGCTGTTTTTT.

There are many counts of this clonotype. The gene calls are TRBV6-5 and TRBJ1-4; 7 bases align to TRBD1. V gave up 0 bases and J gave up 4 bases; unmatched junction bases: 8. The CDR3 is 17 residues long. Germline V lookup: CDR1 MNHEY, CDR2 SVGAGI. The CDR3 DNA reads TGTGCCAGCAGTTACTCACCACCGGGACAGCTTAATGAAAAACTGTTTTTT. Encoded protein: CASSYSPPGQLNEKLFF.

This clonotype was detected a few times. The V and J genes are TRBV18 and TRBJ2-3; TRBD2 is a possible D gene (5 bases). This CDR3 spans 17 amino acids. Trimming shortened V by 5 bases and J by 2 bases, and 20 bases separated the two germline ends. Germline loops: CDR1 KGHSH, CDR2 LQKENI. The CDR3 DNA reads TGTGCCAGCTCAACTGGGCGGGTCGAGTCTTTCACAGATACGCAGTATTTT. This codes for CASSTGRVESFTDTQYF.

In its sample, this clonotype was seen a few times. The genes are TRBV11-2 and TRBJ2-3; 7 positions match TRBD2. The germline gives CDR1 SGHAT, CDR2 FQNNGV. This CDR3 is 17 amino acids long. The V and J ends lost 3 bases and 2 bases, in that order; junction bases with no gene match: 11. CDR3 residues: CASSFEGQLAYTDTQYF. CDR3 DNA sequence: TGTGCCAGCAGCTTCGAAGGGCAACTAGCGTACACAGATACGCAGTATTTT.

The gene calls are TRBV7-2 and TRBJ2-7; D not resolved. CDR3 size: 14 residues. The germline V and J ends were trimmed by 2 bases and 1 base, with 9 bases remaining between them. Germline V CDR1 and CDR2: SGHTA, FQGNSA. The CDR3 DNA reads as TGTGCCAGCAGCTTAAGACGACAATCCTACGAGCAGTACGTC. It encodes CASSLRRQSYEQYV.

V usage is TRBV20-1 and J usage is TRBJ2-1; 13 nucleotides align to TRBD2. The CDR3 extends over 15 amino acids. Looked up from germline, CDR1 is DFQATT and CDR2 is SNEGSKA (reference sequence). The J segment lost 7 bases and the V segment lost 6 bases, leaving 9 bases of the junction unmatched. The CDR3 protein is CSATGTSGNWNEQFF. DNA of the CDR3: TGCAGTGCAACCGGGACTAGCGGGAATTGGAATGAGCAGTTCTTC.

The chain is built from TRBV20-1 and TRBJ1-5; D is unresolved. V dropped 3 bases and J dropped 1 base, with 13 bases sitting between them. This CDR3 spans 15 amino acids. Per germline, CDR1 DFQATT and CDR2 SNEGSKA (reference sequence). The CDR3 loop reads CSASAYGGSNQPQHF. The CDR3 DNA sequence: TGCAGTGCTAGTGCTTACGGTGGGAGCAATCAGCCCCAGCATTTT.

The chain combines TRBV5-5 with TRBJ1-5; 11 bases line up with TRBD1. The germline V gene encodes CDR1 SGHKS and CDR2 YYEKEE (reference sequence). With 4 bases clipped from V and 5 bases from J, the junction kept 2 bases outside the gene matches. The CDR3 consists of 14 residues. DNA for the CDR3: TGTGCCAGCAGCCGGACAGGGGGCTATCAGCCCCAGCATTTT. As protein: CASSRTGGYQPQHF.

This clonotype was counted between two and nine times. The J gene is TRBJ2-3, the V gene TRBV12-3 or TRBV12-4; 7 nucleotides agree with TRBD2. J was trimmed by 5 bases and V by 5 bases; bases with no gene match: 10. The CDR3 spans 15 residues. CDR3 in DNA: TGTGCCAGCAGTCCTCCAGCGGGAACAGGAGATACGCAGTATTTT. This encodes CASSPPAGTGDTQYF.

The CDR3 DNA sequence: TGTGCCAGCTCATCCCAATTTCTGACAGGGCCGAAAGAGACCCAGTACTTC. Translation gives CASSSQFLTGPKETQYF. The gene calls are TRBV18 and TRBJ2-5, with 7 bases identical to TRBD1. There are 17 residues in the CDR3. Germline V gene sequence: CDR1 KGHSH, CDR2 LQKENI. V trimming: 5 bases; J trimming: 3 bases; junction bases outside the gene matches: 15.

The V gene is TRBV5-1, the J gene TRBJ1-3; D gene uncertain. Trimming pared 3 bases from V and 6 bases from J, leaving 13 bases between. This CDR3 comprises 14 residues. Germline V CDR1 and CDR2: SGHRS, YFSETQ. The CDR3 coding sequence is TGCGCCAGCAGCTCGCGGACGGGTTCAAACACCATATATTTT. It specifies CASSSRTGSNTIYF.

This chain links TRBV19 with TRBJ2-5, with D perhaps TRBD1 (6 bases). Trimming removed 3 bases at V and 5 bases at J, with 25 bases between. The germline CDR1 and CDR2 sequences are LNHDA and SQIVND (reference sequence). CDR3 length: 18 amino acids. CDR3 in amino acids: CASSIGRGNSLSTETQYF. DNA of the CDR3: TGTGCCAGTAGTATCGGAAGGGGGAATTCGCTCTCAACGGAGACCCAGTACTTC.

With respect to this clonotype: A much larger clone sits a single nucleotide away, making a read error possible. The CDR3 carries no conserved terminal phenylalanine or tryptophan, so it likely arises from a read error. J is TRBJ1-1 and V is TRBV9; D is possibly TRBD1 (5 bases). CDR1 is SGDLS and CDR2 is YYNGEE in the germline V gene. The V end lost 2 bases, the J end lost 1 base, and 12 bases lay between the germline ends. The CDR3 sequence is 15 residues long. The CDR3 coding sequence is TGTGCCAGCAGCGTCGGGACCCTGGGGAACACTGAAGCTTTCTCT. It codes for CASSVGTLGNTEAFS.

This chain connects TRBV7-9 to TRBJ2-2; D may be TRBD2 (5 bases). V was trimmed by 8 bases and J by 4 bases, leaving 14 bases between them. The CDR3 has 14 residues. Germline CDR1 is SEHNR and CDR2 is FQNEAQ (reference sequence). The DNA of the CDR3 is TGTGCCAGCGGATCTCTGCGGGTCACCGGGGAGCTGTTTTTT. This sequence encodes CASGSLRVTGELFF. Combining the CDR3 with reference TRBV7-9 and TRBJ2-2 gives the whole variable domain DTGVSQNPRHKITKRGQNVTFRCDPISEHNRLYWYRQTLGQGPEFLTYFQNEAQLEKSRLLSDRFSAERPKGSFSTLEIQRTEQGDSAMYLCASGSLRVTGELFFGEGSRLTVL.

The chain is built from TRBV20-1 and TRBJ2-5; tentatively, D is TRBD2 (7 bases). CDR1 and CDR2 (germline): DFQATT, SNEGSKA (reference sequence). The CDR3 sequence is 15 residues long. The germline V and J ends were trimmed by 1 base and 7 bases, with 19 bases remaining between them. Here the CDR3 DNA reads TGCAGTGCTAGAGCAAGCGGGGCCGAGGGGGGGACCCAGTACTTC. It codes for CSARASGAEGGTQYF.

This clonotype has a count of ten or more. The genes are TRBV28 and TRBJ2-1; possibly TRBD1 or TRBD2 for D (5 bases each). CDR3 length: 16 residues. V was trimmed by 4 bases and J by 4 bases, leaving 17 bases between them. CDR1 MDHEN and CDR2 SYDVKM come from the germline V gene. This CDR3 reads CASSSTWTPGYNEQFF. The CDR3 nucleotides read TGTGCCAGCAGTTCTACCTGGACACCGGGATACAATGAGCAGTTCTTC.